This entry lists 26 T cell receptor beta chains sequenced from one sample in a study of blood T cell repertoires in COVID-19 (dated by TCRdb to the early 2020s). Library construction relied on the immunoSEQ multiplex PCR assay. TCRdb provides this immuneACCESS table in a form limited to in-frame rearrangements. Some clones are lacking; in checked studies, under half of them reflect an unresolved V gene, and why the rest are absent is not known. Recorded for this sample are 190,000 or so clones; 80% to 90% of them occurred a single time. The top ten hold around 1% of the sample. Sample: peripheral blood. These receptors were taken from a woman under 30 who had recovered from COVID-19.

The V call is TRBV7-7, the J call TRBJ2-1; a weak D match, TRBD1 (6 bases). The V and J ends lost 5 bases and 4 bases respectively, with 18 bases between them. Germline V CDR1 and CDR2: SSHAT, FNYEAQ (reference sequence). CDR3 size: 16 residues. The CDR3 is CASSPIAGTLYNEQFF. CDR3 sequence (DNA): TGTGCCAGCAGCCCCATCGCAGGGACACTATACAATGAGCAGTTCTTC.

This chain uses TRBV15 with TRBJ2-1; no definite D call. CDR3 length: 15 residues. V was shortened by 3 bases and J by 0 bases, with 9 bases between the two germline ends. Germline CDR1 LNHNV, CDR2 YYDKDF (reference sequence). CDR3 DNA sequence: TGTGCCACCAGCAGCGGCAGGTCCTCCTACAATGAGCAGTTCTTC. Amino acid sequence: CATSSGRSSYNEQFF.

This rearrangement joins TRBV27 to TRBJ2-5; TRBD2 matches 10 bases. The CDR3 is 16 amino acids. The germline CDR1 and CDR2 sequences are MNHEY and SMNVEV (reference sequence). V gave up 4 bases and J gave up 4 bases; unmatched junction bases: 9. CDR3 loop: CASSWIAGGRGETQYF. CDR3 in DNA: TGTGCCAGCAGTTGGATAGCGGGGGGCCGGGGAGAGACCCAGTACTTC.

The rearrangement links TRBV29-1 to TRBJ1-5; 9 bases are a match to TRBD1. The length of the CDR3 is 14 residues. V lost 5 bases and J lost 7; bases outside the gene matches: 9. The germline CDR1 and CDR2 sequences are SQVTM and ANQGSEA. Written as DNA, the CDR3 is TGCAGCGTTTCCGACAGGGGGGGATGGCAGCCCCAGCATTTT. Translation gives CSVSDRGGWQPQHF.

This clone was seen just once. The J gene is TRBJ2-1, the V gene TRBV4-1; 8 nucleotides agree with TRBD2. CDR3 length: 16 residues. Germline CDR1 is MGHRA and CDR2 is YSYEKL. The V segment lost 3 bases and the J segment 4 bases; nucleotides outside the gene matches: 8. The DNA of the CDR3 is TGCGCCAGCAGCCAGGACCCGGGGGGGGTATACAATGAGCAGTTCTTC. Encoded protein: CASSQDPGGVYNEQFF.

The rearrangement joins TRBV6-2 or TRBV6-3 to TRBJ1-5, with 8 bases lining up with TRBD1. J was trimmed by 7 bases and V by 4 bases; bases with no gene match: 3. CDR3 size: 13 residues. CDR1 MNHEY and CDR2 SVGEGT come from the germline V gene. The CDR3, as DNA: TGTGCCAGCAGTTCCAGACAGGGGCAGCCCCAGCATTTT. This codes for CASSSRQGQPQHF.

CDR3 loop: CASSLDRADEQYV. CDR3 nucleotides: TGTGCCAGCTCACTCGACAGGGCGGACGAGCAGTACGTC. The chain links TRBV18 to TRBJ2-7; 7 bases fit TRBD1. V was clipped by 4 bases and J by 5 bases; unmatched bases: 5. This CDR3 spans 13 amino acids. Germline-derived CDR1 and CDR2 are KGHSH and LQKENI.

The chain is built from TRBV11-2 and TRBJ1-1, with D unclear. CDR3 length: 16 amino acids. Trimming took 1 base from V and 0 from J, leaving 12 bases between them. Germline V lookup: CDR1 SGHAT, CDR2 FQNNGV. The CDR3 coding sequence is TGTGCCAGCAGCTTAGGGCAGACACCTATGAACACTGAAGCTTTCTTT. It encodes CASSLGQTPMNTEAFF.

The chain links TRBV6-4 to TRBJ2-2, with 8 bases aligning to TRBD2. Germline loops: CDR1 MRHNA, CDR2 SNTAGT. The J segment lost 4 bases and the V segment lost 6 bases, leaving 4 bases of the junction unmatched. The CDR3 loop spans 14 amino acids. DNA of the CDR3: TGTGCCAGCAGAGGCGGGGGGTCCACCGGGGAGCTGTTTTTT. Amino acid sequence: CASRGGGSTGELFF.

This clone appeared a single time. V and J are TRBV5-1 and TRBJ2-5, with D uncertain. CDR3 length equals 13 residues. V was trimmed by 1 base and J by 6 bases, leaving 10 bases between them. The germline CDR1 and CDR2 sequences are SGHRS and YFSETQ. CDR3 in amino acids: CASSLRLPQTQYF. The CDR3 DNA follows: TGCGCCAGCAGCTTGAGACTCCCCCAGACCCAGTACTTC.

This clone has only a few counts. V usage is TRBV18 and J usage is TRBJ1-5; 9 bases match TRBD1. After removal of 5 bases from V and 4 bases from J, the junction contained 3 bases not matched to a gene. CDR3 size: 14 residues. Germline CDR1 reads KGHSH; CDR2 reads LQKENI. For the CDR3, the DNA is TGTGCCAGCTCATCGGGACAGGGTAATCAGCCCCAGCATTTT. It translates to CASSSGQGNQPQHF.

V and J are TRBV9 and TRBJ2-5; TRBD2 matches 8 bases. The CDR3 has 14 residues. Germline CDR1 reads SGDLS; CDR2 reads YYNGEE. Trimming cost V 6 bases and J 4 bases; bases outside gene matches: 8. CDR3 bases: TGTGCCAGCACCCCCTCGGGACTAGGAGAGACCCAGTACTTC. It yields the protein CASTPSGLGETQYF.

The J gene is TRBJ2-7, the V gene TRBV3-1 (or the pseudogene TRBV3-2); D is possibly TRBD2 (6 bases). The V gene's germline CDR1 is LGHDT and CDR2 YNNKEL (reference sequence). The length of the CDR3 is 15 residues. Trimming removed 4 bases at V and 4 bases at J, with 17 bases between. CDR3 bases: TGTGCCAGCAGCCGATTTTTAGCGGAGGTGTACGAGCAGTACGTC. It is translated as CASSRFLAEVYEQYV.

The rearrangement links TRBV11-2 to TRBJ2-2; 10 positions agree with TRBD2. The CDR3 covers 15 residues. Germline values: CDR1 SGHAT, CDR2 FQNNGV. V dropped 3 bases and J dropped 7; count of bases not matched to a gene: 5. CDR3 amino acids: CASSFLAGGVGELFF. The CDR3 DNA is TGTGCCAGCAGCTTTTTAGCGGGAGGTGTCGGGGAGCTGTTTTTT.

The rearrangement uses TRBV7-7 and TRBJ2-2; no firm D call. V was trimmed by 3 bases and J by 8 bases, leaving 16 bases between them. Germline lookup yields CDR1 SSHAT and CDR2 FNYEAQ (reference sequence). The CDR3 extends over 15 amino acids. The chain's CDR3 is CASSFDSHPAGELFF. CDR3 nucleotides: TGTGCCAGCAGCTTTGACTCCCACCCAGCTGGGGAGCTGTTTTTT. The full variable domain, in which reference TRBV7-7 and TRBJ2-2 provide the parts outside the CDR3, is GAGVSQSPRYKVTKRGQDVTLRCDPISSHATLYWYQQALGQGPEFLTYFNYEAQPDKSGLPSDRFSAERPEGSISTLTIQRTEQRDSAMYRCASSFDSHPAGELFFGEGSRLTVL.

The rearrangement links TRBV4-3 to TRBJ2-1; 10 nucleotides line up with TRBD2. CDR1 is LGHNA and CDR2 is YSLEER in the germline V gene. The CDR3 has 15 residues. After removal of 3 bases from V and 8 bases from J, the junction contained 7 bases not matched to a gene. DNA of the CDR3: TGCGCCAGCAGCCAGCCGGGACTAGCGAGGGATGAGCAGTTCTTC. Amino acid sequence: CASSQPGLARDEQFF.

CDR3 sequence reads: CASSEEGWTGFDIQYF. CDR3 DNA sequence: TGTGCCAGCAGTGAAGAAGGGTGGACAGGATTTGACATTCAGTACTTC. The V and J genes are TRBV2 and TRBJ2-4, with 7 bases fitting TRBD1. The V gene end was trimmed by 1 base and the J gene end by 8 bases; junction bases not matched to a gene: 11. The CDR3 totals 16 residues. The germline V gene has CDR1 SNHLY and CDR2 FYNNEI.

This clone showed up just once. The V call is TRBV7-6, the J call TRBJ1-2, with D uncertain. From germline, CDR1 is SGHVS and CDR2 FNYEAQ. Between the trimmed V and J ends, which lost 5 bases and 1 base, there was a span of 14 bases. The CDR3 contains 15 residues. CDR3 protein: CASSPANGVNYGYTF. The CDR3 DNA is TGTGCCAGCAGCCCCGCGAACGGGGTTAACTATGGCTACACCTTC. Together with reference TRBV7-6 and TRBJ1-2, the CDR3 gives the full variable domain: GAGVSQSPRYKVTKRGQDVALRCDPISGHVSLYWYRQALGQGPEFLTYFNYEAQQDKSGLPNDRFSAERPEGSISTLTIQRTEQRDSAMYRCASSPANGVNYGYTFGSGTRLTVV.

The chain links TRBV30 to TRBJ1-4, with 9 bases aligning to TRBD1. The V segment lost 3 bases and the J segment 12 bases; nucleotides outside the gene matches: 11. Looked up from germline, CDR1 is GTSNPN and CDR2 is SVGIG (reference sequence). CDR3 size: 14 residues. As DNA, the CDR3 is TGTGCCTGGAGACAGGGGGCGGGGTATGAGGAACTGTTTTTT. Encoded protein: CAWRQGAGYEELFF.

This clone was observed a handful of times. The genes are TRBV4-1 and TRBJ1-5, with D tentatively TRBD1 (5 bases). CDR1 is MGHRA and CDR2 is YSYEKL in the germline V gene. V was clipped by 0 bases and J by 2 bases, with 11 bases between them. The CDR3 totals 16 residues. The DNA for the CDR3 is TGCGCCAGCAGCCAAGATGGGGGGATTGGCAATCAGCCCCAGCATTTT. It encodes CASSQDGGIGNQPQHF.

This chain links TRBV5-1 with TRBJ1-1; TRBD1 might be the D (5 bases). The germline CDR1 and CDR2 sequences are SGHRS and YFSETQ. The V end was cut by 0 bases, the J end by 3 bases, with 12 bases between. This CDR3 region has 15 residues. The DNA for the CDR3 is TGCGCCAGCAGCTTGGACCCCGGGGGGGACACTGAAGCTTTCTTT. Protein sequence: CASSLDPGGDTEAFF.

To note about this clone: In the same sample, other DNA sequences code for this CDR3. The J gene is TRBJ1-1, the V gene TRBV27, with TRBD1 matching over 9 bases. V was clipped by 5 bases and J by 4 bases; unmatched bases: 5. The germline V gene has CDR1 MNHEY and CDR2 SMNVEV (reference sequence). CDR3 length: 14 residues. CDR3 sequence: CASSLGQGITEAFF. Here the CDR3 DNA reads TGTGCCAGCAGTCTGGGACAGGGTATCACTGAAGCTTTCTTT.

CDR3 in DNA: TGTGCCAGCATGACTAGCGGGGGGGCCGAGCAGTACTTC. It encodes CASMTSGGAEQYF. The chain links TRBV7-8 to TRBJ2-7; 14 bases line up with TRBD2. Germline V lookup: CDR1 SGHVS, CDR2 FQNEAQ. The CDR3 extends over 13 amino acids. V dropped 7 bases and J dropped 6; count of bases not matched to a gene: 2.

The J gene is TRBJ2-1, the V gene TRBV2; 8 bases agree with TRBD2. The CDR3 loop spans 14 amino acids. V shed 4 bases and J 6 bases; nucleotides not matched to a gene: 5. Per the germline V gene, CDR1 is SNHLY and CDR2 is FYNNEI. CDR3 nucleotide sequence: TGTGCCAGCAGTGGACGGGGGGGCAGCAATGAGCAGTTCTTC. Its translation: CASSGRGGSNEQFF. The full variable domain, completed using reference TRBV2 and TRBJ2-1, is EPEVTQTPSHQVTQMGQEVILRCVPISNHLYFYWYRQILGQKVEFLVSFYNNEISEKSEIFDDQFSVERPDGSNFTLKIRSTKLEDSAMYFCASSGRGGSNEQFFGPGTRLTVL.

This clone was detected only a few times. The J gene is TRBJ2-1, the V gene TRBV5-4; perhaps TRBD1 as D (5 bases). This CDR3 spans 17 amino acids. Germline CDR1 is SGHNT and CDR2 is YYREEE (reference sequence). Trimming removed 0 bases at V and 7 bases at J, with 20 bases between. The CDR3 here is CASSLGGVVTAGNEQFF. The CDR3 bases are TGTGCCAGCAGCTTGGGTGGGGTCGTGACAGCCGGAAATGAGCAGTTCTTC.

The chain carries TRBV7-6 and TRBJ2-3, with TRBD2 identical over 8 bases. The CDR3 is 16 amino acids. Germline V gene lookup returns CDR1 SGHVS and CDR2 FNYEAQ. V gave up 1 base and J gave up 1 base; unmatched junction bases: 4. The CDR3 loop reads CASSLGSGGRTDTQYF. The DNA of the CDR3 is TGTGCCAGCAGCTTAGGCAGCGGGGGCCGCACAGATACGCAGTATTTT.